The rows below give T cell receptor beta chains drawn from one sample of a study of Ad26.COV2.S vaccination and SARS-CoV-2 variants. Generated by immunoSEQ multiplex PCR, the TCRdb table keeps only in-frame clones and is missing some. The data contain about 410,000 clones, around 91% of them singletons. Sequences were derived from peripheral blood, sampled in a trial of Ad26.COV2.S vaccine versus placebo. Source of these receptors: a person between 18 and 65 years old who received the Ad26.COV2.S COVID-19 vaccine or a placebo. Each CDR3 is given with its conserved first and last residue. A D gene is named only where the DNA matches it firmly. Size is omitted from some rows. Given values are once, few, many or a class for expanded clones.

d_gene: TRBD1; j_gene: TRBJ2-3; abundance: -; v_gene: TRBV24-1; CDR3aa: CATSRTGETDTQYF; CDR3nt: TGTGCCACCAGCCGGACAGGGGAAACAGATACGCAGTATTTT
d_gene: -; j_gene: TRBJ2-1; abundance: -; v_gene: TRBV30; CDR3aa: CAWSDEKGRYSYNEQFF; CDR3nt: TGTGCCTGGAGTGACGAGAAGGGGAGATACTCCTACAATGAGCAGTTCTTC
d_gene: TRBD1; j_gene: TRBJ2-7; abundance: -; v_gene: TRBV24-1; CDR3aa: CATSGRTGSIPYEQYF; CDR3nt: TGTGCCACCAGTGGCCGGACAGGGAGTATTCCCTACGAGCAGTACTTC
d_gene: TRBD1; j_gene: TRBJ2-7; abundance: -; v_gene: TRBV14; CDR3aa: CASSRMGQGTDEQYF; CDR3nt: TGTGCCAGCAGCCGTATGGGACAGGGTACTGACGAGCAGTACTTC
d_gene: TRBD1; j_gene: TRBJ1-2; abundance: once; v_gene: TRBV11-3; CDR3aa: CASKKQGASGYTF; CDR3nt: TGTGCCAGCAAAAAACAGGGGGCATCCGGCTACACCTTC
d_gene: -; j_gene: TRBJ1-1; abundance: -; v_gene: TRBV28; CDR3aa: CASSHTPTEAFF; CDR3nt: TGTGCCAGCAGTCATACCCCCACTGAAGCTTTCTTT
d_gene: TRBD1; j_gene: TRBJ2-7; abundance: -; v_gene: TRBV6-5; CDR3aa: CASSYGTDSYEQYF; CDR3nt: TGTGCCAGCAGTTACGGGACAGACTCCTACGAGCAGTACTTC
d_gene: -; j_gene: TRBJ2-5; abundance: -; v_gene: TRBV2; CDR3aa: CATTDNQETQYF; CDR3nt: TGTGCCACCACCGACAACCAAGAGACCCAGTACTTC
d_gene: -; j_gene: TRBJ1-3; abundance: -; v_gene: TRBV6-1; CDR3aa: CASSEAGRGNTIYF; CDR3nt: TGTGCCAGCAGTGAAGCGGGGCGCGGAAACACCATATATTTT
d_gene: -; j_gene: TRBJ1-6; abundance: -; v_gene: TRBV6-5; CDR3aa: CASSYVPGQNSPLHF; CDR3nt: TGTGCCAGCAGTTACGTCCCGGGACAAAATTCACCCCTCCACTTT
d_gene: TRBD1; j_gene: TRBJ2-5; abundance: -; v_gene: TRBV5-1; CDR3aa: CASSGTGRQETQYF; CDR3nt: TGCGCCAGCAGCGGGACAGGGCGCCAAGAGACCCAGTACTTC
d_gene: -; j_gene: TRBJ1-1; abundance: -; v_gene: TRBV6-5; CDR3aa: CASSPQRNTEAFF; CDR3nt: TGTGCCAGCAGTCCGCAACGGAACACTGAAGCTTTCTTT
d_gene: -; j_gene: TRBJ2-1; abundance: -; v_gene: TRBV5-1; CDR3aa: CASTRGSRSYNEQFF; CDR3nt: TGCGCCAGCACCCGCGGGTCTCGCTCCTACAATGAGCAGTTCTTC
d_gene: -; j_gene: TRBJ2-1; abundance: -; v_gene: TRBV30; CDR3aa: CAWSVGVLYNEQFF; CDR3nt: TGTGCCTGGAGTGTAGGGGTTCTCTACAATGAGCAGTTCTTC
d_gene: TRBD1; j_gene: TRBJ2-1; abundance: -; v_gene: TRBV19; CDR3aa: CASSMTGNNEQFF; CDR3nt: TGTGCCAGTAGTATGACAGGGAATAATGAGCAGTTCTTC
d_gene: TRBD2; j_gene: TRBJ2-3; abundance: once; v_gene: TRBV5-4; CDR3aa: CASSPVPGGARDTQYF; CDR3nt: TGTGCCAGCAGCCCGGTTCCGGGGGGGGCGAGGGATACGCAGTATTTT
d_gene: TRBD2; j_gene: TRBJ2-2; abundance: -; v_gene: TRBV19; CDR3aa: CASRDFSGSNTGELFF; CDR3nt: TGTGCCAGTAGGGATTTTAGCGGGTCGAACACCGGGGAGCTGTTTTTT
d_gene: -; j_gene: TRBJ1-1; abundance: -; v_gene: TRBV6-5; CDR3aa: CASRGGGAATEAFF; CDR3nt: TGTGCCAGCAGGGGAGGGGGGGCGGCCACTGAAGCTTTCTTT
d_gene: -; j_gene: TRBJ1-6; abundance: -; v_gene: TRBV19; CDR3aa: CASSIDFHQNSPLHF; CDR3nt: TGTGCCAGTAGTATAGATTTCCATCAAAATTCACCCCTCCACTTT
d_gene: -; j_gene: TRBJ2-1; abundance: -; v_gene: TRBV7-2; CDR3aa: CASSLDWGSNEQFF; CDR3nt: TGTGCCAGCAGCTTAGACTGGGGTAGCAATGAGCAGTTCTTC
d_gene: -; j_gene: TRBJ1-2; abundance: -; v_gene: TRBV5-8; CDR3aa: CASSFAGFGYTF; CDR3nt: TGTGCCAGCAGCTTCGCAGGGTTTGGCTACACCTTC
d_gene: TRBD2; j_gene: TRBJ2-1; abundance: -; v_gene: TRBV5-1; CDR3aa: CASSLGGRASSEQFF; CDR3nt: TGCGCCAGCAGCTTGGGCGGGAGGGCCTCAAGTGAGCAGTTCTTC
d_gene: -; j_gene: TRBJ1-6; abundance: -; v_gene: TRBV3-1/TRBV3-2; CDR3aa: CASSEQGYLHF; CDR3nt: TGTGCCAGCAGCGAACAGGGTTATCTCCACTTT
d_gene: -; j_gene: TRBJ2-7; abundance: once; v_gene: TRBV3-1/TRBV3-2; CDR3aa: CASSQKAVGGPSYEQYF; CDR3nt: TGTGCCAGCAGCCAAAAGGCCGTCGGGGGGCCCTCCTACGAGCAGTACTTC
d_gene: TRBD2; j_gene: TRBJ2-7; abundance: -; v_gene: TRBV27; CDR3aa: CASSFGEREAAYEQYF; CDR3nt: TGTGCCAGCAGTTTTGGAGAGCGGGAGGCAGCCTACGAGCAGTACTTC
d_gene: TRBD2; j_gene: TRBJ2-5; abundance: -; v_gene: TRBV5-4; CDR3aa: CASRAGGKETQYF; CDR3nt: TGTGCCAGCAGAGCGGGAGGGAAAGAGACCCAGTACTTC
d_gene: -; j_gene: TRBJ2-2; abundance: -; v_gene: TRBV29-1; CDR3aa: CSVRRTDTGELFF; CDR3nt: TGCAGCGTCCGTAGGACGGACACCGGGGAGCTGTTTTTT
d_gene: -; j_gene: TRBJ1-5; abundance: -; v_gene: TRBV6-5; CDR3aa: CASRKGGLNQPQHF; CDR3nt: TGTGCCAGCAGAAAAGGGGGACTCAATCAGCCCCAGCATTTT
d_gene: -; j_gene: TRBJ2-1; abundance: -; v_gene: TRBV4-1; CDR3aa: CASSQDINRPEQFF; CDR3nt: TGCGCCAGCAGCCAAGATATTAACAGACCCGAGCAGTTCTTC
d_gene: -; j_gene: TRBJ2-7; abundance: -; v_gene: TRBV28; CDR3aa: CASSSGPQSRGQYF; CDR3nt: TGTGCCAGCAGTTCCGGCCCCCAGTCCCGGGGGCAGTACTTC
d_gene: -; j_gene: TRBJ2-2; abundance: -; v_gene: TRBV5-1; CDR3aa: CASSLALSDGELFF; CDR3nt: TGCGCCAGCAGCTTGGCGCTTAGCGACGGGGAGCTGTTTTTT
d_gene: TRBD2; j_gene: TRBJ2-1; abundance: -; v_gene: TRBV7-9; CDR3aa: CAYKRGVSSYNEQFF; CDR3nt: TGTGCCTACAAGCGGGGCGTTAGCTCCTACAATGAGCAGTTCTTC
d_gene: TRBD1; j_gene: TRBJ2-2; abundance: once; v_gene: TRBV11-3; CDR3aa: CASSTGGAGTGELFF; CDR3nt: TGTGCCAGCAGTACAGGGGGCGCGGGCACCGGGGAGCTGTTTTTT
d_gene: TRBD1; j_gene: TRBJ2-5; abundance: once; v_gene: TRBV14; CDR3aa: CASSWGQLETQYF; CDR3nt: TGTGCCAGCAGCTGGGGACAGTTGGAGACCCAGTACTTC
d_gene: -; j_gene: TRBJ2-1; abundance: few; v_gene: TRBV5-4; CDR3aa: CASSLVGPDNEQFF; CDR3nt: TGTGCCAGCAGCTTGGTGGGACCGGACAATGAGCAGTTCTTC
d_gene: TRBD2; j_gene: TRBJ2-3; abundance: -; v_gene: TRBV27; CDR3aa: CASSLPPGLAVTDTQYF; CDR3nt: TGTGCCAGCAGTTTACCCCCCGGTCTAGCGGTCACAGATACGCAGTATTTT
d_gene: TRBD2; j_gene: TRBJ2-1; abundance: once; v_gene: TRBV27; CDR3aa: CASKHPGLHRRPFF; CDR3nt: TGTGCCAGCAAACATCCGGGACTACACCGTCGCCCGTTCTTC
d_gene: -; j_gene: TRBJ2-1; abundance: -; v_gene: TRBV20-1; CDR3aa: CSARGANDPFF; CDR3nt: TGCAGTGCTAGAGGTGCTAACGATCCGTTCTTC
d_gene: -; j_gene: TRBJ2-5; abundance: once; v_gene: TRBV7-8; CDR3aa: CASSFIRTVEETQYF; CDR3nt: TGTGCCAGCAGCTTTATCCGGACTGTCGAAGAGACCCAGTACTTC
d_gene: -; j_gene: TRBJ1-1; abundance: -; v_gene: TRBV5-8; CDR3aa: CASNHWTDTEAFF; CDR3nt: TGTGCCAGCAACCACTGGACAGACACTGAAGCTTTCTTT
d_gene: -; j_gene: TRBJ2-7; abundance: -; v_gene: TRBV7-2; CDR3aa: CASSPGGGSPNEQYF; CDR3nt: TGTGCCAGCAGCCCTGGGGGCGGGAGTCCCAACGAGCAGTACTTC
d_gene: -; j_gene: TRBJ1-3; abundance: -; v_gene: TRBV11-3; CDR3aa: CASSSDSGNTIYF; CDR3nt: TGTGCCAGCAGTTCAGACTCTGGAAACACCATATATTTT
d_gene: -; j_gene: TRBJ2-2; abundance: -; v_gene: TRBV5-8; CDR3aa: CASSHSLARRNTGELFF; CDR3nt: TGTGCCAGCAGCCATTCTTTAGCCCGGAGGAACACCGGGGAGCTGTTTTTT
d_gene: TRBD2; j_gene: TRBJ2-5; abundance: -; v_gene: TRBV5-6; CDR3aa: CASSSSGRARETQYF; CDR3nt: TGTGCCAGCAGCTCTAGCGGGAGGGCCAGGGAGACCCAGTACTTC
d_gene: -; j_gene: TRBJ1-5; abundance: once; v_gene: TRBV24-1; CDR3aa: CATSEHRNQPQHF; CDR3nt: TGTGCCACCAGTGAGCACAGGAATCAGCCCCAGCATTTT
d_gene: -; j_gene: TRBJ1-2; abundance: -; v_gene: TRBV7-9; CDR3aa: CASSLGLANYGYTF; CDR3nt: TGTGCCAGCAGCTTAGGGTTAGCTAACTATGGCTACACCTTC
d_gene: TRBD2; j_gene: TRBJ2-3; abundance: -; v_gene: TRBV4-3; CDR3aa: CASSQDLAGVTDTQYF; CDR3nt: TGCGCCAGCAGCCAAGATCTAGCGGGAGTGACAGATACGCAGTATTTT
d_gene: -; j_gene: TRBJ2-3; abundance: -; v_gene: TRBV7-9; CDR3aa: CASSQPVYSTDTQYF; CDR3nt: TGTGCCAGCAGCCAGCCTGTTTACAGCACAGATACGCAGTATTTT
d_gene: -; j_gene: TRBJ1-2; abundance: -; v_gene: TRBV29-1; CDR3aa: CSVETGANYGYTF; CDR3nt: TGCAGCGTTGAGACAGGAGCTAACTATGGCTACACCTTC
d_gene: -; j_gene: TRBJ1-1; abundance: once; v_gene: TRBV6-5; CDR3aa: CASSQKLNTEAFF; CDR3nt: TGTGCCAGCAGCCAAAAGTTGAACACTGAAGCTTTCTTT
d_gene: TRBD2; j_gene: TRBJ2-1; abundance: -; v_gene: TRBV6-2/TRBV6-3; CDR3aa: CASSSGINEQFF; CDR3nt: TGTGCCAGCAGTAGCGGGATCAATGAGCAGTTCTTC
d_gene: TRBD1; j_gene: TRBJ1-3; abundance: once; v_gene: TRBV30; CDR3aa: CAWSSGQGRDTIYF; CDR3nt: TGTGCCTGGAGTTCGGGACAGGGGAGAGACACCATATATTTT
d_gene: TRBD1; j_gene: TRBJ1-1; abundance: -; v_gene: TRBV11-3; CDR3aa: CASSLGGGRKAFF; CDR3nt: TGTGCCAGCAGCTTAGGAGGGGGCAGGAAAGCTTTCTTT
d_gene: -; j_gene: TRBJ1-4; abundance: -; v_gene: TRBV5-4; CDR3aa: CASSLDGPNEKLFF; CDR3nt: TGTGCCAGCAGCCTGGACGGACCTAATGAAAAACTGTTTTTT
d_gene: -; j_gene: TRBJ2-5; abundance: -; v_gene: TRBV9; CDR3aa: CASSVGFGETQYF; CDR3nt: TGTGCCAGCAGCGTAGGATTCGGGGAGACCCAGTACTTC